These 20 T cell receptor beta chains came from one sample sequenced in a study of T cell responses to AZD1222 COVID-19 vaccine. Method: immunoSEQ multiplex PCR; TCRdb's copy keeps in-frame clones and lacks some. The sample lists about 270,000 clones; around 93% were seen once. Sequencing was performed on peripheral blood, taken 28 days after the second AZD1222 dose. Receptors were obtained from an adult who received the AZD1222 COVID-19 vaccine.

The chain carries TRBV2 and TRBJ1-1, with D maybe TRBD1 (5 bases). V lost 5 bases, J lost 1 base, and 8 bases lay in between. CDR1 and CDR2 (germline): SNHLY, FYNNEI. The CDR3 is 13 amino acids. The CDR3 region has the DNA TGTGCCAGCAGTACAGGCCGGAACACTGAAGCTTTCTTT. It specifies CASSTGRNTEAFF.

The chain is built from TRBV2 and TRBJ2-5, with TRBD1 matching 7 bases. CDR1 SNHLY and CDR2 FYNNEI come from the germline V gene. With V trimmed by 6 bases and J by 2 bases, 9 bases remained unmatched. This CDR3 contains 15 residues. The CDR3 nucleotides are TGTGCCAGCAGCCCCCAAGGACAGGTTCAAGAGACCCAGTACTTC. It translates to CASSPQGQVQETQYF.

The CDR3 bases are TGTGCCAGCAGCCAGGGGGGGAACTCTGGAAACACCATATATTTT. As protein: CASSQGGNSGNTIYF. The rearrangement links TRBV7-3 to TRBJ1-3; 7 nucleotides align to TRBD1. Trimming cost V 5 bases and J 0 bases; bases outside gene matches: 4. The CDR3 covers 15 residues. Germline V lookup: CDR1 SGHTA, CDR2 FQGTGA. Using reference TRBV7-3 and TRBJ1-3 for the parts outside the CDR3, the full variable domain is GAGVSQTPSNKVTEKGKYVELRCDPISGHTALYWYRQSLGQGPEFLIYFQGTGAADDSGLPNDRFFAVRPEGSVSTLKIQRTERGDSAVYLCASSQGGNSGNTIYFGEGSWLTVV.

The chain uses TRBV5-1 and TRBJ2-7; 8 bases are a match to TRBD1. V lost 7 bases to trimming and J lost 2 bases; unmatched junction nucleotides: 11. CDR3 length: 15 amino acids. Germline assignment: CDR1 SGHRS and CDR2 YFSETQ. CDR3 sequence (DNA): TGCGCCAGCGCACCTCAGGGGGCTGGGACCTACGAGCAGTACTTC. This sequence encodes CASAPQGAGTYEQYF.

J is TRBJ2-1 and V is TRBV5-1; 15 nucleotides line up with TRBD2. In germline, CDR1 is SGHRS, CDR2 YFSETQ. V dropped 4 bases and J dropped 12; count of bases not matched to a gene: 5. The CDR3 is 14 amino acids. Here the CDR3 DNA reads TGCGCCAGCAGCCGGACTAGCGGGGGGGTGGCGCAGTTCTTC. It yields the protein CASSRTSGGVAQFF. The entire variable domain, with the rest obtained from reference TRBV5-1 and TRBJ2-1, is as follows: KAGVTQTPRYLIKTRGQQVTLSCSPISGHRSVSWYQQTPGQGLQFLFEYFSETQRNKGNFPGRFSGRQFSNSRSEMNVSTLELGDSALYLCASSRTSGGVAQFFGPGTRLTVL.

The rearrangement joins TRBV6-5 to TRBJ1-1; 12 bases line up with TRBD1. CDR3 size: 15 residues. Germline lookup yields CDR1 MNHEY and CDR2 SVGAGI. The junction had 7 bases not matched to a gene; V was cut back by 4 bases and J by 7 bases. CDR3 loop: CASSSPGQGAFEAFF. As DNA, the CDR3 is TGTGCCAGCAGTTCACCGGGACAGGGGGCGTTTGAAGCTTTCTTT.

The chain employs TRBV11-2 and TRBJ2-7; D is unclear. Looked up from germline, CDR1 is SGHAT and CDR2 is FQNNGV. The V end was cut by 3 bases, the J end by 7 bases, with 4 bases between. CDR3 length: 10 residues. The CDR3 nucleotides read TGTGCCAGCAGCTTGGGGGAGCAGTACTTC. Translating gives CASSLGEQYF.

This rearrangement joins TRBV5-1 to TRBJ2-7; D perhaps matches TRBD2 (6 bases). Between the trimmed V and J ends, which lost 6 bases and 6 bases, there was a span of 19 bases. The CDR3 is made up of 14 amino acids. Germline V gene lookup returns CDR1 SGHRS and CDR2 YFSETQ. In nucleotides, the CDR3 is TGCGCCAGCAAAAGTAGCACCGGGGGACCCGAGCAGTACTTC. It is translated as CASKSSTGGPEQYF.

V gene TRBV12-3 or TRBV12-4 combines with J gene TRBJ2-2; 7 bases align to TRBD1. Trimming took 7 bases from V and 7 from J; bases not matched to a gene: 6. This CDR3 is built from 13 residues. The CDR3 DNA sequence: TGTGCCAGCACCACAGGGGCCGGCGGGGAGCTGTTTTTT. Amino acid sequence: CASTTGAGGELFF.

This chain connects TRBV25-1 to TRBJ2-3, with a possible D match to TRBD1 (5 bases). This CDR3 region has 15 residues. Deletions cut 4 bases from V and 3 bases from J, with 14 bases between. Per the germline V gene, CDR1 is MGHDK and CDR2 is SYGVNS. The CDR3 DNA reads TGTGCCAGCAGTGGATACCGGACACTAACAGATACGCAGTATTTT. This gives the protein CASSGYRTLTDTQYF.

This sequence joins TRBV2 and TRBJ1-5; 9 positions agree with TRBD1. CDR1 is SNHLY, CDR2 FYNNEI, per germline. With V trimmed by 5 bases and J by 4 bases, 3 bases remained unmatched. The CDR3 covers 14 residues. This chain's CDR3 is CASSRDRVNQPQHF. The CDR3 DNA reads as TGTGCCAGCAGTCGGGACAGGGTAAATCAGCCCCAGCATTTT.

Points on this clone: This specimen includes other DNA sequences encoding the same CDR3. The chain carries TRBV7-2 and TRBJ1-4, with 8 bases aligning to TRBD1. The CDR3 is made up of 16 amino acids. Trimming took 1 base from V and 7 from J; bases not matched to a gene: 8. Per germline, CDR1 SGHTA and CDR2 FQGNSA. The CDR3 here is CASSLVSQGASEKLFF. The DNA for the CDR3 is TGTGCCAGCAGCTTAGTCTCCCAGGGGGCTAGTGAAAAACTGTTTTTT.

The chain carries TRBV3-1 (or the pseudogene TRBV3-2) and TRBJ2-7; maybe TRBD2 (7 bases). Germline lookup yields CDR1 LGHDT and CDR2 YNNKEL (reference sequence). V gave up 4 bases and J gave up 4 bases, with 17 bases separating them. The CDR3 contains 15 residues. The CDR3 DNA sequence: TGTGCCAGCAGCCCCGCCGGACTAGGGGGGTACGAGCAGTACTTC. Translated: CASSPAGLGGYEQYF.

In its sample, this clone was seen once. The rearrangement links TRBV4-3 to TRBJ1-3; 8 positions match TRBD1. Germline assignment: CDR1 LGHNA and CDR2 YSLEER. The CDR3 has 15 residues. Trimming at V came to 3 bases and at J to 13 bases, leaving 14 bases not matched to a gene. In DNA form, the CDR3 reads TGCGCCAGCAGCCACCTGGACAGGGAAGTGGAACATATATATTTT. The encoded protein is CASSHLDREVEHIYF.

The rearrangement joins TRBV5-1 to TRBJ2-7; TRBD1 might be the D (5 bases). The ends were cut back, 2 bases at V and 2 bases at J, with 8 bases in the middle. Per the germline V gene, CDR1 is SGHRS and CDR2 is YFSETQ. CDR3 length equals 13 residues. CDR3: CASSFLDTYEQYF. CDR3 in DNA: TGCGCCAGCAGCTTCTTGGACACCTACGAGCAGTACTTC.

The J gene is TRBJ2-7, the V gene TRBV11-2; perhaps TRBD1 as D (5 bases). In germline, CDR1 is SGHAT, CDR2 FQNNGV. This CDR3 has 15 residues. V dropped 2 bases and J dropped 3 bases, with 14 bases sitting between them. The CDR3 reads CASSLTDTQGYEQYF. In DNA form, the CDR3 reads TGTGCCAGCAGCTTAACAGACACCCAGGGCTACGAGCAGTACTTC.

The gene calls are TRBV7-3 and TRBJ2-5; tentatively, D is TRBD1 (5 bases). The CDR3 sequence is 13 residues long. The V end lost 4 bases, the J end lost 2 bases, and 8 bases lay between the germline ends. Germline V gene data show CDR1 as SGHTA and CDR2 as FQGTGA. The CDR3 reads CASSSDRQETQYF. CDR3 DNA sequence: TGTGCCAGCAGCTCCGACAGACAAGAGACCCAGTACTTC. The variable domain in full, completed from reference TRBV7-3 and TRBJ2-5, reads GAGVSQTPSNKVTEKGKYVELRCDPISGHTALYWYRQSLGQGPEFLIYFQGTGAADDSGLPNDRFFAVRPEGSVSTLKIQRTERGDSAVYLCASSSDRQETQYFGPGTRLLVL.

The CDR3 spells CASSTGQPGGYF. The CDR3 nucleotides read TGTGCCAGCAGTACCGGCCAGCCCGGGGGGTACTTC. V usage is TRBV28 and J usage is TRBJ2-7, with D perhaps matching TRBD2 (6 bases). CDR1 and CDR2 from the germline V gene are MDHEN and SYDVKM. This CDR3 spans 12 amino acids. Trimming removed 5 bases from V and 12 bases from J, with 17 bases in between. The full variable domain, in which reference TRBV28 and TRBJ2-7 provide the parts outside the CDR3, is DVKVTQSSRYLVKRTGEKVFLECVQDMDHENMFWYRQDPGLGLRLIYFSYDVKMKEKGDIPEGYSVSREKKERFSLILESASTNQTSMYLCASSTGQPGGYFGPGTRLTVT.

The rearrangement uses TRBV9 and TRBJ2-3, with 8 nucleotides matching TRBD2. CDR3 length equals 16 residues. CDR1 is SGDLS, CDR2 YYNGEE, per germline. J lost 2 bases, V lost 1 base, and 6 bases had no gene match. The chain's CDR3 is CASSVRTSGLTDTQYF. CDR3 bases: TGTGCCAGCAGCGTAAGAACTAGCGGCCTCACAGATACGCAGTATTTT. The variable domain in full, with the rest retrieved from reference TRBV9 and TRBJ2-3, is DSGVTQTPKHLITATGQRVTLRCSPRSGDLSVYWYQQSLDQGLQFLIQYYNGEERAKGNILERFSAQQFPDLHSELNLSSLELGDSALYFCASSVRTSGLTDTQYFGPGTRLTVL.

The V call is TRBV12-3 or TRBV12-4, the J call TRBJ2-5; D is ambiguous. The CDR3 totals 13 residues. The V end lost 2 bases, the J end lost 4 bases, and 8 bases lay between the germline ends. In DNA form, the CDR3 reads TGTGCCAGCAGTTTAAGACATTCAGAGACCCAGTACTTC. It specifies CASSLRHSETQYF.